One sample yielded the 5 T cell receptor beta chains listed below, sequenced in a study of blood T cell repertoires in COVID-19. Only in-frame clones appear in the TCRdb table, and some are missing; sequencing was by immunoSEQ multiplex PCR. The table lists roughly 190,000 clones, 84% of them singletons, with under 15% in the top ten. Sample: peripheral blood. Receptors originate from a young man with active or convalescent COVID-19.

The chain recombines TRBV19 with TRBJ1-6; D perhaps matches TRBD1 (5 bases). The V gene lost 4 bases and the J gene lost 9 bases, with 19 bases spanning the gap. The CDR3 contains 16 residues. CDR1 LNHDA and CDR2 SQIVND come from the germline V gene (reference sequence). In DNA, the CDR3 is TGTGCCAGTAGTAGATCGTCGACCAGGGCAGGTTCACCCCTCCACTTT. Its protein is CASSRSSTRAGSPLHF.

The chain couples TRBV5-1 to TRBJ2-3; 9 positions match TRBD2. This CDR3 is 16 amino acids long. CDR1 SGHRS and CDR2 YFSETQ come from the germline V gene. J lost 2 bases, V lost 1 base, and 5 bases had no gene match. As DNA, the CDR3 is TGCGCCAGCAGCTTGTACCTAGCGGGACTCACAGATACGCAGTATTTT. Translated, it gives CASSLYLAGLTDTQYF.

The V gene is TRBV6-2 or TRBV6-3, the J gene TRBJ2-2, with 14 bases that match TRBD2. CDR1 and CDR2 (germline): MNHEY, SVGEGT. The CDR3 spans 16 residues. V lost 2 bases and J lost 9; bases outside the gene matches: 5. The DNA for the CDR3 is TGTGCCAGCAGTTACCGACTAGCGGGAGGGCCTAGGGAGCTGTTTTTT. Protein: CASSYRLAGGPRELFF.

This clone was seen a single time. The chain has TRBV21-1 and TRBJ1-5; the table's D call TRBD1 went unverified against the DNA. TRBV21-1 is shown as a pseudogene. The CDR3 length is 19 residues. CDR3 bases: TGTGCCAGCAGCAAAAGAACAGCCCCTTTTGACAGGCGAAATCAGCCCCAGCATTTT. Translating gives CASSKRTAPFDRRNQPQHF.

The chain recombines TRBV12-3 or TRBV12-4 with TRBJ1-1; no clear D gene. V was trimmed by 6 bases and J by 1 base, leaving 9 bases between them. CDR3 length: 13 residues. The DNA of the CDR3 is TGTGCCAGCAGACGCGCGGGGAACACTGAAGCTTTCTTT. This encodes CASRRAGNTEAFF.